Listed below are T cell receptor beta chains from one sample, sequenced in a study of tumor-infiltrating lymphocytes in primary liver carcinoma. MiXCR, run by TCRdb on the multiplex PCR reads, gives a single entry per CDR3 protein. The sample lists roughly 100,000 distinct CDR3 sequences, roughly 69% occurring once. Sequencing was done on a sample of liver tumor tissue from sampling region 5. The receptors were gathered from a woman aged 55-75 years with primary liver carcinoma and hepatitis B virus infection. The CDR3 runs from the conserved cysteine through the conserved F or W. Fields, in order: CDR3 length, V gene, J gene, D gene, clone size, CDR3 protein, CDR3 DNA. The D gene is left open where the match is weak. A clone size is listed for some rows: how often the clone was seen (once, few, many), or a class if it is expanded.

15,TRBV11-2,TRBJ1-2,TRBD1,NA,CASSLAGQDYYGNTF,TGTGCCAGCAGCTTAGCCGGACAGGATTACTATGGCAACACCTTC
15,TRBV11-2,TRBJ1-2,TRBD1,NA,CSISLTGTGARGYTF,TGTTCTATCAGCTTAACCGGGACAGGGGCTAGGGGCTACACCTTC
13,TRBV28,TRBJ1-1,NA,NA,CVSHSIVWTEAFF,TGTGTCAGCCACTCCATCGTCTGGACTGAAGCTTTCTTT
16,TRBV6-5,TRBJ2-5,TRBD1,many,CASSSPGQGAHRAQYF,TGTGCCAGCAGTTCCCCCGGGCAGGGGGCCCATCGAGCCCAGTACTTC
16,TRBV28,TRBJ1-1,NA,NA,CASSYVRPNTSTEAFF,TGTGCCAGTAGTTACGTACGCCCTAACACCAGCACTGAAGCTTTCTTT
14,TRBV29-1,TRBJ2-7,TRBD2,NA,CNVAPTSDRYEQYF,TGCAATGTTGCTCCGACTAGCGACCGCTACGAGCAGTACTTC
13,TRBV6-5,TRBJ2-5,NA,many,CASRGGGTETQYF,TGTGCCAGCCGGGGAGGGGGCACAGAGACCCAGTACTTC
15,TRBV6-1,TRBJ2-2,NA,NA,CASSVRADGTGELFF,TGTGCCAGCAGTGTTAGAGCCGATGGCACCGGTGAGCTGTTTTTT
13,TRBV4-1,TRBJ1-1,NA,NA,CASSQLPLVLDFF,TGCGCCAGCAGCCAACTTCCGTTAGTTCTTGATTTCTTT
16,TRBV11-2,TRBJ2-3,TRBD2,few,CANRDGPSGRRDTQYF,TGTGCCAACAGAGATGGGCCTAGCGGGAGGCGGGATACGCAATATTTT
15,TRBV20-1,TRBJ2-1,NA,once,CSARDFPPRKNEQFF,TGCAGTGCTAGAGATTTCCCTCCCCGGAAAAATGAGCAGTTCTTC
15,TRBV11-1,TRBJ1-1,NA,NA,CASSFFWAVNTEASF,TGTGCCAGCAGCTTTTTTTGGGCAGTGAACACTGAAGCTTCCTTT
18,TRBV11-2,TRBJ2-1,NA,once,CASSAGLAGDYMAGEHFF,TGTGCCAGCAGCGCGGGGCTCGCAGGGGACTATATGGCCGGTGAGCATTTCTTC
16,TRBV11-3,TRBJ2-1,TRBD2,medium-sized,CASSLIAGAQVVEQFF,TGTGCCAGCAGCTTGATAGCGGGAGCGCAAGTTGTTGAGCAGTTCTTC
16,TRBV5-1,TRBJ2-7,TRBD1,NA,CASSLGTGGIGYERYF,TGCGCCAGCAGCTTGGGCACAGGGGGCATTGGCTATGAGCGGTACTTC
11,TRBV28,TRBJ2-1,NA,NA,CATASYNEQFF,TGTGCCACCGCTTCCTACAATGAGCAGTTCTTC
17,TRBV7-9,TRBJ2-7,TRBD2,NA,CASSLSGGTSGFYEQYF,TGTGCCAGCAGCTTATCGGGTGGGACTAGCGGGTTCTACGAGCAGTACTTC
15,TRBV24-1,TRBJ2-1,NA,once,CATREEGGPGHEQFF,TGTGCCACCAGGGAAGAGGGGGGACCGGGCCATGAGCAGTTCTTC
13,TRBV12-3/TRBV12-4,TRBJ2-3,NA,many,CASSFGDTDTQYF,TGTGCCAGCAGTTTCGGGGACACAGATACGCAGTATTTT
14,TRBV5-1,TRBJ2-3,TRBD2,NA,CASSPSGGEDTQYF,TGCGCCAGCAGCCCGAGCGGGGGAGAGGATACGCAGTATTTT